This passage covers 20 T cell receptor beta chains from one sample sequenced in a study of tumor-infiltrating lymphocytes in primary liver carcinoma. A primer matching the constant region was used to make TCR beta cDNA from 500 to 650 ng of total RNA. Libraries covering TCR beta were generated through three nested multiplex PCR rounds (using a slightly modified ARM-PCR). The first two PCR rounds, approximately 10 cycles each, used TRBV1-TRBV30 forward primers and a C-beta reverse primer. TCRdb re-called the multiplex PCR reads through MiXCR, storing one row per CDR3 protein. Of about 130,000 distinct CDR3 sequences in the sample, 64% were seen once. Starting material for RNA and DNA co-extraction consisted of about 17-30 mg of unsorted bulk tissue. The sequencing input was liver tumor tissue from sampling region 3. Stated subset: tumor region T3, left-lateral pole. The receptors here all came from a woman aged 55-69 years with primary liver carcinoma and hepatitis B virus infection.

This clonotype was seen only once. This is likely a read error, given that the CDR3 carries no conserved phenylalanine or tryptophan at its end. The chain carries TRBV12-3 or TRBV12-4 and TRBJ1-1; D remains ambiguous. Trimming pared 3 bases from V and 5 bases from J, leaving 10 bases between. The CDR3 has 13 residues. CDR3 protein: CASSFRVPTEAFS. CDR3 DNA: TGTGCCAGCAGTTTCAGAGTGCCAACTGAAGCTTTCTCT.

The chain uses TRBV5-4 and TRBJ2-3, with D maybe TRBD1 (6 bases). With 4 bases removed from V and 5 bases from J, the gap between germline ends came to 11 bases. This CDR3 contains 13 residues. Germline assignment: CDR1 SGHNT and CDR2 YYREEE (reference sequence). This chain's CDR3 is CASSKQGGDTQYF. Here the CDR3 DNA reads TGTGCCAGCAGCAAACAGGGTGGAGATACGCAGTATTTT.

With regard to this clonotype: Mismatch with germline at one junction end may stem from a read error. The J gene is TRBJ2-7, the V gene TRBV2, with 8 bases that match TRBD2. The CDR3 loop spans 15 amino acids. CDR1 is SNHLY and CDR2 is FYNNEI in the germline V gene. The CDR3 bases are TGTACCAGCAGTGAGTCGAGCGGGAGTTCTCACGAGCAGTACTTC. Amino acid sequence: CTSSESSGSSHEQYF.

As for this clonotype: One end of the junction does not line up with germline, which may come from a read error. V and J are TRBV6-6 and TRBJ2-7, with D perhaps TRBD1 (5 bases). Germline CDR1 MNHNY, CDR2 SVGAGI (reference sequence). The CDR3 is 12 amino acids. CDR3 residues: CVSSPGERGLGF. CDR3 sequence (DNA): TGTGTCAGCAGCCCTGGGGAAAGGGGTTTGGGTTTC.

Points on this clonotype: Sequence at one end of the junction differs from germline and may be a read error. CDR3 nucleotides: TGTGCCAGCAGCCCCATCGGGCCGACGAGCACTGAAGCTGTGTTT. As protein: CASSPIGPTSTEAVF. V is TRBV11-1 and J is TRBJ1-1; D call uncertain. This CDR3 has 15 amino acids. Germline CDR1 and CDR2: SGHAT and FQDESV (reference sequence).

Of note for this clonotype: Mismatch with germline at one junction end may stem from a read error. This chain uses TRBV5-1 with TRBJ2-7; D unclear. The length of the CDR3 is 13 residues. Germline V gives CDR1 SGHRS, CDR2 YFSETQ. CDR3 coding DNA: TGCTCCAGCAGCTCCGGGTTCTCCTACGAGCAGTGCTTC. It is translated as CSSSSGFSYEQCF.

Details on this clonotype: The junction does not match germline at one end; this may be a read error. The chain joins TRBV2 to TRBJ2-7; D is perhaps TRBD1 (5 bases). CDR3 length: 11 amino acids. CDR1 and CDR2 from the germline V gene are SNHLY and FYNNEI. CDR3 region: CASSEGGEHYF. In DNA form, the CDR3 reads TGTGCCAGCAGTGAAGGGGGCGAGCACTACTTC.

The sample holds one count of this clonotype. At one end, the junction sequence differs from germline, possibly due to a read error. V gene TRBV29-1 combines with J gene TRBJ1-2; 7 positions agree with TRBD1. Per germline, CDR1 SQVTM and CDR2 ANQGSEA. The CDR3 contains 13 residues. The CDR3 nucleotides are TGCAGCGTTATGACAGGGAAGGACTATGGCTACATCTTC. Protein sequence: CSVMTGKDYGYIF.

In the case of this clonotype: Its ends do not fully match the called genes, so a read error is possible. The chain uses TRBV29-1 and TRBJ2-1; 8 bases fit TRBD2. The CDR3 is made up of 15 amino acids. CDR1 SQVTM and CDR2 ANQGSEA come from the germline V gene. CDR3 in amino acids: CSASGTNGRGYEHFF. In DNA form, the CDR3 reads TGCAGCGCCAGCGGGACTAACGGGAGGGGGTATGAGCATTTCTTC.

Worth noting for this clonotype: Since a much larger clone is just one base distant, this may be a read error. The chain carries TRBV7-8 and TRBJ2-2; D perhaps matches TRBD2 (6 bases). CDR1 and CDR2 from the germline V gene are SGHVS and FQNEAQ. This CDR3 spans 14 amino acids. V gave up 11 bases and J gave up 9 bases, with 22 bases separating them. CDR3 nucleotide sequence: TGTGCCGGTTCCGCTCAGGAGGGGAAACGGGAGCTGTTTTTT. Protein sequence: CAGSAQEGKRELFF.

Concerning this clonotype: The junction and the germline gene differ at one end; a read error may be behind it. The chain has TRBV28 and TRBJ1-6; unclear D gene. The CDR3 length is 17 residues. Germline CDR1 MDHEN, CDR2 SYDVKM. CDR3 bases: TGTGTCAGCAGTGAGGTTTCCGGAACAGATTATAATTCACCCCTCCACTTT. This sequence encodes CVSSEVSGTDYNSPLHF.

The chain couples TRBV28 to TRBJ2-5; TRBD2 matches 10 bases. CDR1 MDHEN and CDR2 SYDVKM come from the germline V gene. J lost 9 bases, V lost 4 bases, and 11 bases had no gene match. The CDR3 is 15 residues long. The CDR3 reads CASSSSGRAREAQYF. CDR3 bases: TGTGCCAGCAGTTCGAGCGGGAGGGCCCGGGAGGCCCAGTACTTC.

Remarks on this clonotype: With a much larger clone just one base away, this may be a read error. The chain recombines TRBV5-4 with TRBJ1-1, with TRBD1 matching 7 bases. Germline lookup yields CDR1 SGHNT and CDR2 YYREEE (reference sequence). Germline trimming cut 7 bases from V and 5 bases from J; bases unmatched to any gene: 11. CDR3 size: 14 residues. The CDR3 sequence: CASGPRQGKTEAFF. The DNA of the CDR3 is TGTGCCAGCGGCCCCCGACAGGGTAAAACTGAAGCTTTCTTT. Using reference TRBV5-4 and TRBJ1-1 for the parts outside the CDR3, the full variable domain is ETGVTQSPTHLIKTRGQQVTLRCSSQSGHNTVSWYQQALGQGPQFIFQYYREEENGRGNFPPRFSGLQFPNYSSELNVNALELDDSALYLCASGPRQGKTEAFFGQGTRLTVV.

This clonotype appeared many times. J is TRBJ2-7 and V is TRBV6-5, with 13 bases fitting TRBD2. This CDR3 region has 16 residues. In germline, CDR1 is MNHEY, CDR2 SVGAGI. Trimming removed 6 bases from V and 6 bases from J; junction bases left unmatched: 11. The CDR3 DNA reads as TGTGCCAGCAGACTAGCGGGAGGGCCCCTAACCTCCGAGCAGTACTTC. As protein: CASRLAGGPLTSEQYF.

The J gene is TRBJ1-1, the V gene TRBV7-9, with D maybe TRBD1 (6 bases). The CDR3 runs 15 residues. Germline CDR1 SEHNR, CDR2 FQNEAQ (reference sequence). Between the trimmed V and J ends, which lost 3 bases and 2 bases, there was a span of 13 bases. The CDR3 spells CASSFIGGINTEAFF. The CDR3 bases are TGTGCCAGCAGCTTCATCGGGGGCATAAACACTGAAGCTTTCTTT.

This sequence joins TRBV11-2 and TRBJ1-1; D gene uncertain. CDR1 and CDR2 from the germline V gene are SGHAT and FQNNGV. The ends were cut back, 7 bases at V and 5 bases at J, with 17 bases in the middle. The CDR3 contains 14 residues. The CDR3 reads CASNLAGRRTEAFF. CDR3 DNA sequence: TGTGCCAGCAATTTAGCGGGCAGGAGGACTGAAGCTTTCTTT.

Comment on this clonotype: This may stem from a read error, because a much larger clone lies one nucleotide away. This chain uses TRBV5-1 with TRBJ1-2; D uncertain. CDR3 length equals 14 residues. The germline gives CDR1 SGHRS, CDR2 YFSETQ. This chain's CDR3 is CASSLSRANYGYIF. The CDR3 DNA sequence: TGCGCCAGCAGCTTGAGCCGAGCTAACTATGGCTACATCTTC.

The V and J genes are TRBV28 and TRBJ1-6, with 8 bases that match TRBD1. Per the germline V gene, CDR1 is MDHEN and CDR2 is SYDVKM. With 6 bases clipped from V and 9 bases from J, the junction kept 7 bases outside the gene matches. This CDR3 has 14 amino acids. The CDR3 reads CASRWDRRSSPLHF. The CDR3, as DNA: TGTGCCAGCAGATGGGACAGGAGGAGTTCACCCCTCCACTTT.

With respect to this clonotype: A much larger clone is a single base away; this may be a read error. This chain joins TRBV6-5 and TRBJ2-2; TRBD1 agrees at 7 bases. Germline assignment: CDR1 MNHEY and CDR2 SVGAGI. The CDR3 has 14 amino acids. The CDR3 nucleotides read TGTGGCAGCAGTTACTCGAGGGGGCGGGGGGAGCTGTTTTTT. Residues: CGSSYSRGRGELFF.

About this clonotype: Mismatch with germline at one junction end may stem from a read error. CDR3 DNA sequence: TGTGTCAGCAGCTGGACCAGCGGGCAAGAGACCCAGTACTTC. Its protein is CVSSWTSGQETQYF. The chain has TRBV11-2 and TRBJ2-5, with D maybe TRBD2 (6 bases). CDR3 length: 14 residues. The germline V gene encodes CDR1 SGHAT and CDR2 FQNNGV.